One and the same sample provided the 28 T cell receptor beta chains below, sequenced in a study of blood T cell repertoires in COVID-19. Libraries were prepared by immunoSEQ multiplex PCR; TCRdb keeps only in-frame clonotypes and omits some of them. Of 350,000 to 400,000 clones detected, around 87% appear once; the ten largest clones hold around 0.95%. The sequenced sample was PBMCs or T cells enriched from blood (not recorded which). All receptors come from a woman in her 30s with acute COVID-19.

As concerns this clone: Other DNA sequences in the same sample also yield this CDR3. CDR3: CASSRTGGSNTGELFF. The CDR3 nucleotides are TGTGCCAGCTCACGAACAGGGGGATCGAACACCGGGGAGCTGTTTTTT. This chain links TRBV18 with TRBJ2-2; TRBD1 aligns across 8 bases. Germline CDR1 and CDR2: KGHSH and LQKENI. Trimming took 4 bases from V and 0 from J; bases not matched to a gene: 4. The CDR3 has 16 residues. The full variable domain, rest sourced from reference TRBV18 and TRBJ2-2, is NAGVMQNPRHLVRRRGQEARLRCSPMKGHSHVYWYRQLPEEGLKFMVYLQKENIIDESGMPKERFSAEFPKEGPSILRIQQVVRGDSAAYFCASSRTGGSNTGELFFGEGSRLTVL.

The chain joins TRBV6-1 to TRBJ1-5; tentative D call: TRBD1 (5 bases). The germline gives CDR1 MNHNS, CDR2 SASEGT. The CDR3 runs to 15 residues. Trimming cost V 2 bases and J 6 bases, with 14 bases left between them. CDR3 sequence (DNA): TGTGCCAGCAGTGAACTCTGGCAGGGATTTCAGCCCCAGCATTTT. As protein: CASSELWQGFQPQHF.

This chain connects TRBV5-5 to TRBJ1-4; no reliable D call. Germline V gives CDR1 SGHKS, CDR2 YYEKEE (reference sequence). Trimming removed 4 bases at V and 0 bases at J, with 13 bases between. CDR3 length equals 16 residues. This CDR3 reads CASSQLEPTTNEKLFF. The CDR3, as DNA: TGTGCCAGCAGCCAGCTGGAGCCGACAACTAATGAAAAACTGTTTTTT.

The chain recombines TRBV21-1 with TRBJ1-4. TRBV21-1 is marked as a pseudogene. This CDR3 is built from 17 residues. DNA of the CDR3: TGTGCCAGCAGCAAAGGGGGGGGCGGCGACGAGAATGAAAAACTGTTTTTT. The encoded protein is CASSKGGGGDENEKLFF.

J is TRBJ1-6 and V is TRBV27, with D uncertain. The CDR3 contains 17 residues. Trimming shortened V by 2 bases and J by 6 bases, and 17 bases separated the two germline ends. The germline CDR1 and CDR2 sequences are MNHEY and SMNVEV (reference sequence). CDR3 coding DNA: TGTGCCAGCAGTTTAGAGGCACTCCCCTCCATTAATTCACCCCTCCACTTT. It codes for CASSLEALPSINSPLHF.

This chain uses TRBV30 with TRBJ1-2, with TRBD1 identical over 7 bases. This CDR3 spans 14 amino acids. Trimming at V came to 0 bases and at J to 3 bases, leaving 4 bases not matched to a gene. Germline V gene lookup returns CDR1 GTSNPN and CDR2 SVGIG (reference sequence). The chain's CDR3 is CAWSVARGDYGYTF. The CDR3, as DNA: TGTGCCTGGAGTGTAGCCAGGGGGGACTATGGCTACACCTTC.

The chain employs TRBV10-3 and TRBJ1-2; D is uncertain. The germline V gene has CDR1 ENHRY and CDR2 SYGVKD. V was cut by 0 bases and J by 7 bases, with 18 bases left in between. CDR3 length: 16 residues. CDR3: CAISESLGQEDVGYTF. In nucleotides, the CDR3 is TGTGCCATCAGTGAGTCATTAGGGCAGGAGGACGTTGGCTACACCTTC.

This clone was counted a single time. This chain uses TRBV19 with TRBJ2-2; 9 bases align to TRBD1. The CDR3 is made up of 23 amino acids. Germline CDR1 and CDR2: LNHDA and SQIVND (reference sequence). V gave up 9 bases and J gave up 3 bases; unmatched junction bases: 32. DNA of the CDR3: TGTGCCAGCGGAGGTGTCAGGTTTATCGGGGGCCGCGGACAGGGGTTCGACACCGGGGAGCTGTTTTTT. Residues: CASGGVRFIGGRGQGFDTGELFF.

The rearrangement uses TRBV10-3 and TRBJ2-2; 9 nucleotides match TRBD2. In germline, CDR1 is ENHRY, CDR2 SYGVKD. The CDR3 has 18 residues. The ends lost 2 bases at V and 6 bases at J; junction bases unmatched: 13. CDR3 region: CAISELGFGGGVSGELFF. CDR3 DNA sequence: TGTGCCATCAGTGAGCTGGGTTTCGGCGGGGGGGTGTCCGGGGAGCTGTTTTTT.

V gene TRBV5-1 combines with J gene TRBJ1-5, with D possibly TRBD1 on 6 matching bases. Germline V CDR1 and CDR2: SGHRS, YFSETQ. The V end lost 1 base, the J end lost 4 bases, and 9 bases lay between the germline ends. This CDR3 contains 14 residues. The CDR3 loop reads CASSLTGPNQPQHF. The CDR3 coding sequence is TGCGCCAGCAGCTTGACAGGGCCAAATCAGCCCCAGCATTTT.

The gene calls are TRBV19 and TRBJ1-1, with 7 bases aligning to TRBD1. Losses at the gene ends were 4 bases for V and 0 bases for J; bases not matched to a gene: 2. The CDR3 is 14 amino acids. Germline V CDR1 and CDR2: LNHDA, SQIVND (reference sequence). The CDR3, as DNA: TGTGCCAGTAGTAACAGGGGTATGAACACTGAAGCTTTCTTT. This gives the protein CASSNRGMNTEAFF.

The CDR3 nucleotides are TGTGCCAGCAGCTTAGAAGCGGGGACATGGGATACGCAGTATTTT. This codes for CASSLEAGTWDTQYF. This rearrangement joins TRBV7-2 to TRBJ2-3; D possibly corresponds to TRBD2 (7 bases). This CDR3 contains 15 residues. The ends were cut back, 1 base at V and 6 bases at J, with 14 bases in the middle. CDR1 and CDR2 (germline): SGHTA, FQGNSA.

This chain links TRBV5-1 with TRBJ2-3; tentative D call: TRBD1 (5 bases). CDR3 size: 15 residues. V gave up 4 bases and J gave up 0 bases, with 12 bases separating them. Germline lookup yields CDR1 SGHRS and CDR2 YFSETQ. In DNA, the CDR3 is TGCGCCAGCAGCCTCCCGACAGCTAGCACAGATACGCAGTATTTT. Protein product: CASSLPTASTDTQYF.

This rearrangement joins TRBV6-5 to TRBJ2-3, with D possibly being TRBD2 (5 bases). This CDR3 is built from 15 residues. V dropped 6 bases and J dropped 4 bases, with 17 bases sitting between them. CDR1 and CDR2 (germline): MNHEY, SVGAGI. CDR3 nucleotide sequence: TGTGCCAGCAGCCCGTTAACTAGAGATGCAGATACGCAGTATTTT. Its protein is CASSPLTRDADTQYF.

The V call is TRBV9, the J call TRBJ1-5; TRBD1 matches at 8 bases. V lost 6 bases, J lost 2 bases, and 16 bases stayed unmatched. Per germline, CDR1 SGDLS and CDR2 YYNGEE. This CDR3 spans 18 amino acids. CDR3 residues: CASIPRDRWGVGNQPQHF. The CDR3 DNA is TGTGCCAGCATACCCCGGGACAGGTGGGGAGTTGGCAATCAGCCCCAGCATTTT.

The chain joins TRBV5-1 to TRBJ2-7, with D tentatively TRBD2 (6 bases). Deletions cut 2 bases from V and 7 bases from J, with 13 bases between. Per the germline V gene, CDR1 is SGHRS and CDR2 is YFSETQ. There are 13 residues in the CDR3. For the CDR3, the DNA is TGCGCCAGCAGCTTCGAGTTAGGGAGGGAGCAGTACTTC. It yields the protein CASSFELGREQYF.

The chain is built from TRBV27 and TRBJ1-1, with 7 positions matching TRBD1. Germline V gene data show CDR1 as MNHEY and CDR2 as SMNVEV (reference sequence). Trimming took 1 base from V and 1 from J; bases not matched to a gene: 6. The CDR3 has 16 residues. The CDR3 loop reads CASSLFSGQRNTEAFF. CDR3 DNA sequence: TGTGCCAGCAGTTTATTCTCGGGACAGAGGAACACTGAAGCTTTCTTT.

The J gene is TRBJ1-2, the V gene TRBV6-5; D is perhaps TRBD1 (6 bases). This CDR3 spans 13 amino acids. The germline V gene has CDR1 MNHEY and CDR2 SVGAGI. Trimming removed 1 base at V and 6 bases at J, with 9 bases between. The CDR3 loop is CASSYLQGHGYTF. Written as DNA, the CDR3 is TGTGCCAGCAGTTACTTACAGGGTCATGGCTACACCTTC.

The V gene is TRBV9, the J gene TRBJ1-4; TRBD1 matches at 9 bases. Germline CDR1 and CDR2: SGDLS and YYNGEE. This CDR3 is 15 amino acids long. Trimming removed 3 bases from V and 8 bases from J; junction bases left unmatched: 8. CDR3 sequence reads: CASSALDRGNEKLFF. Written as DNA, the CDR3 is TGTGCCAGCAGCGCCCTGGACAGGGGCAACGAAAAACTGTTTTTT.

In this sample, this clone turned up once. The chain joins TRBV18 to TRBJ1-4, with D uncertain. The V and J ends lost 6 bases and 8 bases respectively, with 19 bases between them. This CDR3 has 15 amino acids. The germline gives CDR1 KGHSH, CDR2 LQKENI. The CDR3 DNA reads as TGTGCCAGCTCGGCAACCGGGAACGTGGGGGAAAAACTGTTTTTT. This translates into CASSATGNVGEKLFF.

This chain connects TRBV7-2 to TRBJ1-1; D might be TRBD1 (6 bases). Looked up from germline, CDR1 is SGHTA and CDR2 is FQGNSA. The CDR3 has 15 amino acids. V lost 5 bases and J lost 4, with 17 bases in between. The CDR3 DNA reads TGTGCCAGCAGCCTAAACAGGGTGAGTCGCACTGAAGCTTTCTTT. Encoded protein: CASSLNRVSRTEAFF.

The chain is built from TRBV11-2 and TRBJ1-4; TRBD1 matches at 7 bases. This CDR3 has 19 amino acids. Germline assignment: CDR1 SGHAT and CDR2 FQNNGV. V lost 0 bases to trimming and J lost 4 bases; unmatched junction nucleotides: 14. The CDR3 DNA reads as TGTGCCAGCAGCTTAGATTTTTGGGGACAGAAATTAGATAATGAAAAACTGTTTTTT. Its translation is CASSLDFWGQKLDNEKLFF. Full variable domain (rest looked up from reference TRBV11-2 and TRBJ1-4): EAGVAQSPRYKIIEKRQSVAFWCNPISGHATLYWYQQILGQGPKLLIQFQNNGVVDDSQLPKDRFSAERLKGVDSTLKIQPAKLEDSAVYLCASSLDFWGQKLDNEKLFFGSGTQLSVL.

The J gene is TRBJ1-5, the V gene TRBV7-2; 11 bases fit TRBD1. This CDR3 is built from 17 residues. The J segment lost 6 bases and the V segment lost 5 bases, leaving 12 bases of the junction unmatched. Germline CDR1 and CDR2: SGHTA and FQGNSA. Written as DNA, the CDR3 is TGTGCCAGCAGCCCACAGAAGTTCGGGACAGGGGGTCAGCCCCAGCATTTT. This gives the protein CASSPQKFGTGGQPQHF.

The chain recombines TRBV3-1 (or the pseudogene TRBV3-2) with TRBJ2-3, with TRBD2 matching over 13 bases. This CDR3 has 16 residues. Unmatched junction bases numbered 2, after V lost 4 bases and J lost 1 base. Looked up from germline, CDR1 is LGHDT and CDR2 is YNNKEL (reference sequence). The chain's CDR3 is CASSLGLAGGTDTQYF. The CDR3, as DNA: TGTGCCAGCAGCCTAGGACTAGCGGGGGGCACAGATACGCAGTATTTT.

The chain joins TRBV2 to TRBJ2-2; TRBD1 matches 7 bases. The CDR3 has 14 residues. The J segment lost 5 bases and the V segment lost 6 bases, leaving 6 bases of the junction unmatched. CDR1 is SNHLY and CDR2 is FYNNEI in the germline V gene. The CDR3 region is CASRETGVTGELFF. The DNA of the CDR3 is TGTGCCAGCAGGGAAACAGGGGTTACCGGGGAGCTGTTTTTT.

This clone was detected once. V is TRBV9 and J is TRBJ1-1; 9 bases are a match to TRBD1. The junction had 12 bases not matched to a gene; V was cut back by 5 bases and J by 4 bases. The CDR3 contains 16 residues. CDR1 SGDLS and CDR2 YYNGEE come from the germline V gene. The CDR3 loop is CASSPNRGLRSTEAFF. The CDR3 DNA sequence: TGTGCCAGCAGTCCAAACAGGGGGCTGAGGAGCACTGAAGCTTTCTTT.

This chain joins TRBV11-2 and TRBJ2-2; the D is unclear. The CDR3 loop spans 16 amino acids. CDR1 and CDR2 (germline): SGHAT, FQNNGV. V was clipped by 1 base and J by 6 bases, with 15 bases between them. CDR3 bases: TGTGCCAGCAGCTTAGGGGCCGGTGAGAGATCCGGGGAGCTGTTTTTT. Protein product: CASSLGAGERSGELFF.

This sequence joins TRBV5-4 and TRBJ2-3; D gene ambiguous. The germline V gene encodes CDR1 SGHNT and CDR2 YYREEE (reference sequence). The CDR3 has 14 residues. The V end lost 0 bases, the J end lost 6 bases, and 11 bases lay between the germline ends. The CDR3: CASSLGPGSDTQYF. CDR3 nucleotides: TGTGCCAGCAGCTTGGGCCCGGGTTCGGATACGCAGTATTTT.